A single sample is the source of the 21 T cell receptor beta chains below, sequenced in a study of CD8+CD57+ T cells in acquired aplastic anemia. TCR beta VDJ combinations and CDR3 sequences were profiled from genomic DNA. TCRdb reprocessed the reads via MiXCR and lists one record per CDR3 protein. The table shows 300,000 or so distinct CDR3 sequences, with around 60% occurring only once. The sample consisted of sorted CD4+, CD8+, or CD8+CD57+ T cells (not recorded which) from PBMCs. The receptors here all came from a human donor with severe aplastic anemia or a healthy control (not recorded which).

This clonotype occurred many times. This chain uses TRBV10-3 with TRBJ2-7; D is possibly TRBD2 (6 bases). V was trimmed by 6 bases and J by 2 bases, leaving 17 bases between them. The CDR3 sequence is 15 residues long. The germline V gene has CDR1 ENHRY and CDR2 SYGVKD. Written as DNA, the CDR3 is TGTGCCATCAGCGAGAGGGCGGGACGGCCCTACGAGCAGTACTTC. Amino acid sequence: CAISERAGRPYEQYF.

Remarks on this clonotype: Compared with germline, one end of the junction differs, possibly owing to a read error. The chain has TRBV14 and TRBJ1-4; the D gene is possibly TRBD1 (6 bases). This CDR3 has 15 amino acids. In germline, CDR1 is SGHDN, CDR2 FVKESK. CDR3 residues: CASSQDGGLAEKLFF. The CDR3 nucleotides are TGCGCCAGCAGCCAAGACGGGGGGCTCGCTGAAAAACTGTTTTTT.

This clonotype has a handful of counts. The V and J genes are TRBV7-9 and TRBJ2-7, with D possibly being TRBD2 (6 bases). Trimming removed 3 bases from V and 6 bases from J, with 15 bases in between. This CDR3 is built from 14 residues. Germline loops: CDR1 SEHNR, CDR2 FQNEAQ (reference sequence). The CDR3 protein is CASSFSHSGGEQYF. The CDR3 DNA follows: TGTGCCAGCAGCTTTAGTCACTCCGGGGGCGAGCAGTACTTC.

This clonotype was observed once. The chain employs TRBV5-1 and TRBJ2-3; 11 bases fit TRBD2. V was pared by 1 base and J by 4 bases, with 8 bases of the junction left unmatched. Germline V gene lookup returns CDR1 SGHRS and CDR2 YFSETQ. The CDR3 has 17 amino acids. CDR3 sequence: CASSLFGLAGRSDTQYF. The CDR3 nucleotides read TGCGCCAGCAGCTTGTTCGGACTAGCGGGTAGGTCAGATACGCAGTATTTT.

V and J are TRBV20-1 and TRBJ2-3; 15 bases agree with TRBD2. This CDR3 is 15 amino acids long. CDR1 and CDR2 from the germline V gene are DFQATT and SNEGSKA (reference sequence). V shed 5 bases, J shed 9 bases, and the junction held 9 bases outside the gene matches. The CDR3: CSARKGLAGGGTQYF. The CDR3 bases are TGCAGTGCTCGAAAGGGACTAGCGGGAGGAGGCACGCAGTATTTT.

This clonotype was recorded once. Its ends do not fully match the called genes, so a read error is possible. CDR3 sequence reads: CTSSPRTGVAYEQYF. The DNA of the CDR3 is TGTACCAGTAGTCCCCGGACAGGAGTGGCTTACGAGCAGTACTTC. V usage is TRBV19 and J usage is TRBJ2-7, with 7 bases identical to TRBD1. Germline CDR1 reads LNHDA; CDR2 reads SQIVND (reference sequence). The CDR3 extends over 15 amino acids.

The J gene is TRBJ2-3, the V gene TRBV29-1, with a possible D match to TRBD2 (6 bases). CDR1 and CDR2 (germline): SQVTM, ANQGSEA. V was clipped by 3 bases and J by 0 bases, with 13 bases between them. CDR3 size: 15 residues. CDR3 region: CSVDQSGTSTDTQYF. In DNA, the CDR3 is TGCAGCGTTGACCAGTCCGGGACTAGCACAGATACGCAGTATTTT.

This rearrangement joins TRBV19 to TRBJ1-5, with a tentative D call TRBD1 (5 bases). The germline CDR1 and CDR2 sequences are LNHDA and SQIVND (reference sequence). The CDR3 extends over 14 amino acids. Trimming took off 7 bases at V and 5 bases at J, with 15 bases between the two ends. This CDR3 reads CASTAAGSYQPQHF. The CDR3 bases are TGTGCCAGTACCGCGGCAGGGTCATATCAGCCCCAGCATTTT.

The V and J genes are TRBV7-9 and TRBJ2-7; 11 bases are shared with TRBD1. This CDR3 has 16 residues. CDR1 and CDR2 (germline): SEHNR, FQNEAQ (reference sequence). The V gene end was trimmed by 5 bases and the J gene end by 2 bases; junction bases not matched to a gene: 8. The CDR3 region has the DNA TGTGCCAGCAGCGGGGGGACAGGGGGGTCGCCCTACGAGCAGTACTTC. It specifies CASSGGTGGSPYEQYF.

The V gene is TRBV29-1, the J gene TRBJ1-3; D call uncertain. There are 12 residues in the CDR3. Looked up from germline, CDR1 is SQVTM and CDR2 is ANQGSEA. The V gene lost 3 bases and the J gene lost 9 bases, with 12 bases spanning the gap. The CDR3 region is CSVEAGASTIYF. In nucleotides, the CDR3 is TGCAGCGTTGAGGCAGGCGCTAGCACCATATATTTT.

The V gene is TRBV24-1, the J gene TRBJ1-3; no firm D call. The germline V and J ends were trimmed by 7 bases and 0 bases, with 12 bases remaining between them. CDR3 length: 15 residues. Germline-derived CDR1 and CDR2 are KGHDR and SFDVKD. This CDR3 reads CATRQDCYSGNTIYF. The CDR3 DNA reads TGTGCCACCAGGCAGGACTGTTACTCTGGAAACACCATATATTTT.

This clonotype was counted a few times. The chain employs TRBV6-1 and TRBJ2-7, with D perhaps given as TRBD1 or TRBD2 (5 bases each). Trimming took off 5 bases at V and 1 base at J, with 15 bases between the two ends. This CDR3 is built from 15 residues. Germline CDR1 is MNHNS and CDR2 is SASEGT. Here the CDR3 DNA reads TGTGCCAGCAGTCCGCCGGGACGCGAGTCCTACGAGCAGTACTTC. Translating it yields CASSPPGRESYEQYF.

The CDR3 loop is CATSRVQGGTGELFF. CDR3 nucleotides: TGTGCCACCAGCAGAGTTCAGGGGGGGACCGGGGAGCTGTTTTTT. This chain uses TRBV15 with TRBJ2-2; D is perhaps TRBD1 or TRBD2 (7 bases each). V was pared by 1 base and J by 5 bases, with 11 bases between. CDR3 length equals 15 residues. Germline loops: CDR1 LNHNV, CDR2 YYDKDF (reference sequence). Drawing the rest from reference TRBV15 and TRBJ2-2, the complete variable domain is DAMVIQNPRYQVTQFGKPVTLSCSQTLNHNVMYWYQQKSSQAPKLLFHYYDKDFNNEADTPDNFQSRRPNTSFCFLDIRSPGLGDTAMYLCATSRVQGGTGELFFGEGSRLTVL.

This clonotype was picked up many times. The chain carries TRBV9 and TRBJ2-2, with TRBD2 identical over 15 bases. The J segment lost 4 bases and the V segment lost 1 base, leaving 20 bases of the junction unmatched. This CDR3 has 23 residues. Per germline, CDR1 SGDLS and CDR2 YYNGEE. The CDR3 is CASSVLPGPDGLAGGRGTGELFF. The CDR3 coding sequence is TGTGCCAGCAGCGTACTCCCCGGACCAGACGGACTAGCGGGGGGGCGGGGCACCGGGGAGCTGTTTTTT.

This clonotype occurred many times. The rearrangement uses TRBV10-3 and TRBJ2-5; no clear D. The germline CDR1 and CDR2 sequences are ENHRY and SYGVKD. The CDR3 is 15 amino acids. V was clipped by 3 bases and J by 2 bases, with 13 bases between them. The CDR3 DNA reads TGTGCCATCAGTGACCCCGGGCAGCCGCAAGAGACCCAGTACTTC. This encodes CAISDPGQPQETQYF.

The CDR3 sequence is CASSFVYSNQPQHF. The CDR3 DNA reads as TGTGCCAGCAGCTTCGTATATAGCAATCAGCCCCAGCATTTT. The genes are TRBV5-6 and TRBJ1-5; D remains ambiguous. CDR3 length equals 14 residues. The V end was cut by 2 bases, the J end by 0 bases, with 6 bases between. Per the germline V gene, CDR1 is SGHDT and CDR2 is YYEEEE.

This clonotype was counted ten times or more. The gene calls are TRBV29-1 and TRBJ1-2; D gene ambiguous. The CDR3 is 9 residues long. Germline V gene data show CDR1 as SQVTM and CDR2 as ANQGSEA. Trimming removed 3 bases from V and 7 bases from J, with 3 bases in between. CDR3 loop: CSVESGYTF. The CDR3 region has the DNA TGCAGCGTTGAGAGTGGCTACACCTTC.

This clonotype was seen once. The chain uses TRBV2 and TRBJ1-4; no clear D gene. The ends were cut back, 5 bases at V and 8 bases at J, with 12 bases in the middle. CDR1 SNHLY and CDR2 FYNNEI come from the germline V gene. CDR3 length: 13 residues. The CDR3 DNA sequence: TGTGCCAGCAGTATAGGAACCACCGAAAAACTGTTTTTT. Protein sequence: CASSIGTTEKLFF.

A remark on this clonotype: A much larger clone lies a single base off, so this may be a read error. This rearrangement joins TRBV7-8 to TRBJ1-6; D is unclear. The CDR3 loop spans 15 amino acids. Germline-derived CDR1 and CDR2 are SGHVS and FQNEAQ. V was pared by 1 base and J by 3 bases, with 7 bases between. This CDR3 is CASSLDNNYNSPLHF. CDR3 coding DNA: TGTGCCAGCAGCTTAGATAATAACTATAATTCACCCCTCCACTTT.

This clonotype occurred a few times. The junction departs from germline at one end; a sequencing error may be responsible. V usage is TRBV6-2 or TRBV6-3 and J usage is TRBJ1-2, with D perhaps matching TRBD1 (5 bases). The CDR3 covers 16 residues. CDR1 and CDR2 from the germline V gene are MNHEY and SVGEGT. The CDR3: CASSYRPGPNPMSYIF. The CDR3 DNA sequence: TGTGCCAGCAGTTACAGACCGGGACCGAATCCTATGAGCTACATCTTC.

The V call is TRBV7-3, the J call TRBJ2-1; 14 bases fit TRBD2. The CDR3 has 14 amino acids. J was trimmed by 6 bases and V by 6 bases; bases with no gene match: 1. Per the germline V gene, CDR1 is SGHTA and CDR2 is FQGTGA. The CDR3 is CASRTSGGANEQFF. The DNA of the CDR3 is TGTGCCAGCAGGACTAGCGGGGGGGCCAATGAGCAGTTCTTC.